This TCR beta chain was sequenced for a study of post-analysis software for immune sequencing data. Study-wide findings and caveats: Patients had higher frequencies than controls of roughly five TRBV segments, including TRBV5-6, TRBV5-1 and TRBV20-1.

TCR beta cDNA libraries included unique molecular identifiers. Once about 0.9 to 11 million T cells were used, about half a million cDNA molecules resulted. TCRdb called the PCR reads again in MiXCR, with one record for every CDR3 protein. The sample contains roughly 580,000 distinct CDR3 sequences, about 44% of which appear only once. V lost 2 bases and J lost 0, with 7 bases in between. The CDR3 has 13 residues. Germline CDR1 reads DFQATT; CDR2 reads SNEGSKA (reference sequence). Concerning this clonotype: Its target is not known.

This sequence originates from a girl between 5 and 17 years old with multiple sclerosis. This rearrangement joins TRBV20-1 to TRBJ1-1, with a possible D match to TRBD1 (5 bases). The specimen sequenced was blood. CDR3 coding DNA: TGCAGTGCTAGATCGACAGTGAACACTGAAGCTTTCTTT. This gives the protein CSARSTVNTEAFF.